What follows are 25 T cell receptor beta chains derived from one specimen sequenced in a study of OX40 agonist ivuxolimab in advanced cancers. Clones were sequenced by immunoSEQ multiplex PCR, and TCRdb holds only the in-frame ones, with some missing. The table lists roughly 110,000 clones, approximately 90% of them singletons, with about 1.2% in the top ten. This material consisted of CD4+ or CD8+ T cells sorted from blood, taken in a trial of the OX40 agonist ivuxolimab. The receptors here all came from an adult with an advanced solid tumor such as melanoma, head and neck, liver or kidney cancer.

This chain connects TRBV11-2 to TRBJ2-7; TRBD1 is a possible D gene (6 bases). V was cut by 2 bases and J by 0 bases, with 11 bases left in between. The CDR3 has 15 amino acids. Germline CDR1 reads SGHAT; CDR2 reads FQNNGV. The CDR3 is CASSLNRDTSYEQYF. The CDR3, as DNA: TGTGCCAGCAGCTTAAACCGGGACACCTCCTACGAGCAGTACTTC.

V usage is TRBV9 and J usage is TRBJ2-3; D not resolved. The CDR3 extends over 14 amino acids. The germline CDR1 and CDR2 sequences are SGDLS and YYNGEE. V was cut by 1 base and J by 2 bases, with 8 bases left in between. CDR3 amino acids: CASSVNVYTDTQYF. CDR3 nucleotides: TGTGCCAGCAGCGTAAACGTGTACACAGATACGCAGTATTTT. The full variable domain, in which reference TRBV9 and TRBJ2-3 provide the parts outside the CDR3, is DSGVTQTPKHLITATGQRVTLRCSPRSGDLSVYWYQQSLDQGLQFLIQYYNGEERAKGNILERFSAQQFPDLHSELNLSSLELGDSALYFCASSVNVYTDTQYFGPGTRLTVL.

The chain joins TRBV4-1 to TRBJ2-3; TRBD2 matches at 10 bases. The CDR3 is made up of 19 amino acids. V shed 2 bases, J shed 0 bases, and the junction held 11 bases outside the gene matches. From germline, CDR1 is MGHRA and CDR2 YSYEKL. This CDR3 is CASSQRTSGNTRSTDTQYF. CDR3 nucleotides: TGCGCCAGCAGCCAACGGACTAGCGGAAACACACGGAGCACAGATACGCAGTATTTT.

V gene TRBV19 combines with J gene TRBJ2-7; D remains unclear. Germline V gives CDR1 LNHDA, CDR2 SQIVND (reference sequence). The CDR3 is made up of 14 amino acids. The V end was cut by 3 bases, the J end by 2 bases, with 11 bases between. The CDR3 DNA reads as TGTGCCAGTAGTATGTCACAGTCTGCCTACGAGCAGTACTTC. It codes for CASSMSQSAYEQYF.

The chain employs TRBV7-3 and TRBJ2-7, with 10 bases lining up with TRBD1. CDR3 length: 15 amino acids. Trimming cost V 0 bases and J 7 bases; bases outside gene matches: 6. Germline V lookup: CDR1 SGHTA, CDR2 FQGTGA. As DNA, the CDR3 is TGTGCCAGCAGCTTAACCCGACAGGGGGCTTATGAGCAGTACTTC. It is translated as CASSLTRQGAYEQYF.

The chain links TRBV5-1 to TRBJ2-1, with a tentative D call TRBD1 (6 bases). Trimming left V 0 bases short and J 2 bases short, with 6 bases between. This CDR3 spans 14 amino acids. Per germline, CDR1 SGHRS and CDR2 YFSETQ. The CDR3 reads CASSLGTAYNEQFF. In DNA, the CDR3 is TGCGCCAGCAGCTTGGGGACAGCCTACAATGAGCAGTTCTTC.

The gene calls are TRBV10-1 and TRBJ1-4; 7 bases are a match to TRBD1. Germline V CDR1 and CDR2: WNHNN, SYGVQD (reference sequence). This CDR3 has 18 residues. V shed 8 bases and J 0 bases; nucleotides not matched to a gene: 15. CDR3: CASLEGGRGETTNEKLFF. The CDR3 coding sequence is TGCGCCAGCCTCGAAGGGGGCAGGGGGGAAACAACTAATGAAAAACTGTTTTTT.

The V and J genes are TRBV5-5 and TRBJ1-3, with 8 positions matching TRBD1. V lost 3 bases to trimming and J lost 2 bases; unmatched junction nucleotides: 7. The CDR3 runs to 16 residues. CDR1 is SGHKS and CDR2 is YYEKEE in the germline V gene (reference sequence). CDR3 loop: CASSSQGAGAGNTIYF. DNA of the CDR3: TGTGCCAGCAGCTCGCAGGGGGCTGGGGCTGGAAACACCATATATTTT.

The rearrangement uses TRBV19 and TRBJ2-1; no clear D. This CDR3 contains 15 residues. The germline V and J ends were trimmed by 3 bases and 6 bases, with 15 bases remaining between them. Per the germline V gene, CDR1 is LNHDA and CDR2 is SQIVND (reference sequence). The DNA of the CDR3 is TGTGCCAGTAGTATCTTAACGGATAATCCCAATGAGCAGTTCTTC. Translation gives CASSILTDNPNEQFF. Based on the CDR3 plus reference TRBV19 and TRBJ2-1, the full variable domain is DGGITQSPKYLFRKEGQNVTLSCEQNLNHDAMYWYRQDPGQGLRLIYYSQIVNDFQKGDIAEGYSVSREKKESFPLTVTSAQKNPTAFYLCASSILTDNPNEQFFGPGTRLTVL.

There are a few counts of this clone. The chain links TRBV9 to TRBJ1-1; the D is unclear. From germline, CDR1 is SGDLS and CDR2 YYNGEE. CDR3 length equals 11 residues. The ends were cut back, 2 bases at V and 7 bases at J, with 6 bases in the middle. The CDR3 here is CASSVGNEAFF. Here the CDR3 DNA reads TGTGCCAGCAGCGTGGGAAATGAAGCTTTCTTT.

The V gene is TRBV28, the J gene TRBJ2-2; D might be TRBD1 (6 bases). With 5 bases removed from V and 7 bases from J, the gap between germline ends came to 20 bases. This CDR3 is 16 amino acids long. CDR1 is MDHEN and CDR2 is SYDVKM in the germline V gene. CDR3 sequence (DNA): TGTGCCAGCAGTATGCTGCCAGGGGAAATGGTCGGGGAGCTGTTTTTT. Its protein is CASSMLPGEMVGELFF. The full variable domain, with the rest looked up from reference TRBV28 and TRBJ2-2, is DVKVTQSSRYLVKRTGEKVFLECVQDMDHENMFWYRQDPGLGLRLIYFSYDVKMKEKGDIPEGYSVSREKKERFSLILESASTNQTSMYLCASSMLPGEMVGELFFGEGSRLTVL.

The chain links TRBV9 to TRBJ1-5; D is undetermined. This CDR3 has 17 residues. Per germline, CDR1 SGDLS and CDR2 YYNGEE. V lost 0 bases, J lost 6 bases, and 19 bases lay in between. CDR3 DNA: TGTGCCAGCAGCGTAGTTGACTCGAGGGAAAAACTTCAGCCCCAGCATTTT. Protein sequence: CASSVVDSREKLQPQHF. Using reference TRBV9 and TRBJ1-5 for the parts outside the CDR3, the full variable domain is DSGVTQTPKHLITATGQRVTLRCSPRSGDLSVYWYQQSLDQGLQFLIQYYNGEERAKGNILERFSAQQFPDLHSELNLSSLELGDSALYFCASSVVDSREKLQPQHFGDGTRLSIL.

The chain couples TRBV27 to TRBJ1-1, with D possibly TRBD1 on 6 matching bases. The CDR3 consists of 13 residues. V lost 8 bases to trimming and J lost 0 bases, with 10 bases between them. Germline CDR1 reads MNHEY; CDR2 reads SMNVEV (reference sequence). CDR3: CASGYRVNTEAFF. The CDR3 DNA follows: TGTGCCAGCGGTTACAGGGTGAACACTGAAGCTTTCTTT.

This clone was seen a handful of times. The chain carries TRBV19 and TRBJ1-5; D perhaps matches TRBD1 (6 bases). CDR3 length equals 17 residues. Trimming cost V 10 bases and J 10 bases, with 32 bases left between them. CDR1 and CDR2 (germline): LNHDA, SQIVND (reference sequence). DNA for the CDR3: TGTGCCACCACCAGGGGTAGGCTCGCGGGCACCTTAAGCCCCCAGCATTTT. Protein product: CATTRGRLAGTLSPQHF.

This rearrangement joins TRBV28 to TRBJ2-1; D gene unclear. The CDR3 spans 15 residues. The V gene's germline CDR1 is MDHEN and CDR2 SYDVKM. V gave up 6 bases and J gave up 0 bases, with 12 bases separating them. The DNA of the CDR3 is TGTGCCAGCAGCAGTAGTCCTCCCTCCTACAATGAGCAGTTCTTC. Amino acids: CASSSSPPSYNEQFF.

This rearrangement joins TRBV10-2 to TRBJ2-1, with 10 nucleotides matching TRBD2. CDR1 and CDR2 from the germline V gene are WSHSY and SAAADI. Losses at the gene ends were 5 bases for V and 5 bases for J; bases not matched to a gene: 6. The CDR3 runs to 15 residues. The CDR3: CASSMRTSGNNEQFF. CDR3 nucleotide sequence: TGCGCCAGCAGTATGAGGACTAGCGGAAACAATGAGCAGTTCTTC.

This clone showed up just once. This chain uses TRBV28 with TRBJ2-7; 12 bases fit TRBD1. This CDR3 has 14 amino acids. Losses at the gene ends were 5 bases for V and 6 bases for J; bases not matched to a gene: 5. Germline CDR1 and CDR2: MDHEN and SYDVKM. DNA for the CDR3: TGTGCCAGCAGTCCTCGGGACAGGGGGCGCGAGCAGTACTTC. It encodes CASSPRDRGREQYF. Looking up the rest from reference TRBV28 and TRBJ2-7 gives the full variable domain: DVKVTQSSRYLVKRTGEKVFLECVQDMDHENMFWYRQDPGLGLRLIYFSYDVKMKEKGDIPEGYSVSREKKERFSLILESASTNQTSMYLCASSPRDRGREQYFGPGTRLTVT.

This chain joins TRBV7-9 and TRBJ2-3; 7 bases are shared with TRBD1. There are 14 residues in the CDR3. V gave up 3 bases and J gave up 3 bases; unmatched junction bases: 3. Germline V gives CDR1 SEHNR, CDR2 FQNEAQ (reference sequence). Here the CDR3 DNA reads TGTGCCAGCAGCTTTACAGGGGCTACAGATACGCAGTATTTT. Translation: CASSFTGATDTQYF.

The V gene is TRBV5-1, the J gene TRBJ1-1, with D hard to call. The CDR3 is made up of 13 amino acids. Trimming left V 0 bases short and J 4 bases short, with 7 bases between. Per the germline V gene, CDR1 is SGHRS and CDR2 is YFSETQ. CDR3 protein: CASSLEGVTEAFF. The CDR3 bases are TGCGCCAGCAGCTTGGAAGGAGTCACTGAAGCTTTCTTT.

In nucleotides, the CDR3 is TGTGCCAGCAGCGTCCTGATGGCTGACAGTGAAGCTTTCTTT. Protein: CASSVLMADSEAFF. The chain is built from TRBV9 and TRBJ1-1; perhaps TRBD1 as D (5 bases). The CDR3 loop spans 14 amino acids. The germline V gene has CDR1 SGDLS and CDR2 YYNGEE. The germline V and J ends were trimmed by 2 bases and 7 bases, with 15 bases remaining between them.

Regarding this clone: The conserved phenylalanine or tryptophan is not found at the CDR3 terminus, so this likely reflects a read error. Because the CDR3's place on the DNA is in doubt, the DNA is left out and the CDR3 is given as listed by TCRdb. The V gene is TRBV21-1, the J gene TRBJ1-1. TRBV21-1 is assigned pseudogene status. Ends included, the CDR3 has 14 residues. CDR3 region: CASSKARFWKRRAV.

This sequence joins TRBV6-5 and TRBJ1-2; possibly TRBD1 for D (5 bases). The CDR3 spans 12 residues. Trimming cost V 6 bases and J 1 base, with 6 bases left between them. Germline CDR1 MNHEY, CDR2 SVGAGI. The DNA of the CDR3 is TGTGCCAGCAGGGGGGGTAACTATGGCTACACCTTC. Its protein product is CASRGGNYGYTF.

V usage is TRBV28 and J usage is TRBJ2-1; TRBD2 aligns across 13 bases. From germline, CDR1 is MDHEN and CDR2 SYDVKM. CDR3 length equals 15 residues. The ends lost 6 bases at V and 8 bases at J; junction bases unmatched: 7. DNA for the CDR3: TGTGCCAGCAGCCAGCCGGGACTAGCGGGGCATGAGCAGTTCTTC. Residues: CASSQPGLAGHEQFF.

The CDR3 reads CASSQGTSFGRLRAEAFF. The CDR3 DNA sequence: TGCGCCAGCAGCCAGGGGACTTCCTTCGGACGCCTCCGGGCTGAAGCTTTCTTT. The chain recombines TRBV4-1 with TRBJ1-1; D perhaps matches TRBD1 (5 bases). V was trimmed by 3 bases and J by 6 bases, leaving 26 bases between them. Looked up from germline, CDR1 is MGHRA and CDR2 is YSYEKL. This CDR3 is built from 18 residues.

This chain joins TRBV5-1 and TRBJ2-4, with 13 bases fitting TRBD2. The CDR3 length is 13 residues. V lost 4 bases, J lost 10 bases, and 2 bases stayed unmatched. Germline V CDR1 and CDR2: SGHRS, YFSETQ. The CDR3 nucleotides are TGCGCCAGCAGCCCGGGACTAGCGGGGATTCAGTACTTC. This gives the protein CASSPGLAGIQYF.